This T cell receptor (beta chain) emerged from a study of cytomegalovirus exposure and HLA in healthy donors. Study at large: For the approximately 420 genotyped donors, roughly 80% fell within the Caucasian-associated ancestry cluster.

The V and J ends lost 2 bases and 6 bases respectively, with 16 bases between them. In germline, CDR1 is MDHEN, CDR2 SYDVKM. The CDR3 runs 16 residues. The PCR used 60 Vbeta and 13 Jbeta primers. TCRdb keeps only in-frame clones here, not all; method: immunoSEQ multiplex PCR. The sample yields 95,000 to 150,000 clones, approximately 80% seen once. The chain recombines TRBV28 with TRBJ2-2, with D perhaps matching TRBD1 (5 bases). The sample was PBMCs. The TCR sequence derives from a middle-aged woman in good health and CMV-seropositive. CDR3 loop: CASSLIRVTNPGELFF. CDR3 in DNA: TGTGCCAGCAGTTTAATCAGGGTCACCAACCCCGGGGAGCTGTTTTTT.